Each of the 4 T cell receptor beta chains below was sequenced from the same sample in a study of graft-versus-host responses after intestinal transplantation. Antigens of these TCRs are unknown. This table comes from immunoSEQ multiplex PCR, and its TCRdb copy is limited to in-frame clones, with some not included. Of 80,000 to 100,000 clones in the sample, under 95% were seen once. This material consisted of unstimulated CD8+ T cells sorted from spleen or lymph node cells, taken before transplant. Receptors were obtained from a human donor who was the organ donor for an intestinal transplant.

This clone has a handful of counts. This chain connects TRBV30 to TRBJ2-7; 9 nucleotides agree with TRBD2. V shed 8 bases and J 6 bases; nucleotides not matched to a gene: 17. From germline, CDR1 is GTSNPN and CDR2 SVGIG (reference sequence). The CDR3 contains 15 residues. In DNA, the CDR3 is TGTGCCCGGGGCGACGGCGGGGGGGCTAGGGGCGAGCAGTACTTC. Amino acids: CARGDGGGARGEQYF.

The V gene is TRBV13, the J gene TRBJ1-3; D perhaps matches TRBD1 (5 bases). Germline loops: CDR1 PRHDT, CDR2 FYEKMQ (reference sequence). The CDR3 covers 15 residues. V was clipped by 3 bases and J by 4 bases, with 13 bases between them. As DNA, the CDR3 is TGTGCCAGCAGCTTGGGGGACTCGGGGGGAAACACCATATATTTT. Its translation is CASSLGDSGGNTIYF.

The chain has TRBV4-2 and TRBJ1-1, with TRBD1 as a possible D gene (6 bases). The CDR3 contains 13 residues. Germline CDR1 and CDR2: LGHNA and YNFKEQ. Trimming removed 5 bases from V and 4 bases from J, with 11 bases in between. CDR3: CASSFTGTTEAFF. As DNA, the CDR3 is TGTGCCAGCAGCTTCACAGGGACCACTGAAGCTTTCTTT.

V gene TRBV7-9 combines with J gene TRBJ1-2; D may be TRBD1 (6 bases). Germline CDR1 is SEHNR and CDR2 is FQNEAQ (reference sequence). The CDR3 totals 17 residues. Between the trimmed V and J ends, which lost 0 bases and 4 bases, there was a span of 18 bases. In DNA, the CDR3 is TGTGCCAGCAGCTTAGCCCCGGACAGTACATACTTCTATGGCTACACCTTC. It codes for CASSLAPDSTYFYGYTF.